This T cell receptor beta chain comes out of a study of monozygotic twins with inflammatory bowel disease. A word on this clonotype: Its antigen is still unknown.

TCRdb reanalyzed the 5' RACE reads and collapses them to one entry per CDR3 protein, without DNA. Its clone listing holds 350,000 to 400,000 distinct CDR3 sequences. Study outcomes and limitations: IBD patients had lower TCRbeta diversity (inverse Simpson) than healthy co-twins.

Germline V CDR1 and CDR2: SGHAT, FQNNGV. CDR3 size: 15 residues. J is TRBJ2-1 and V is TRBV11-2; TCRdb outputs TRBD1, but without DNA this stays unchecked. This TCR came from a human donor with ulcerative colitis or Crohn's disease, or a healthy co-twin of an affected twin (not recorded which). The sequenced material came from blood. The CDR3 here is CASSLASGVINEQFF.